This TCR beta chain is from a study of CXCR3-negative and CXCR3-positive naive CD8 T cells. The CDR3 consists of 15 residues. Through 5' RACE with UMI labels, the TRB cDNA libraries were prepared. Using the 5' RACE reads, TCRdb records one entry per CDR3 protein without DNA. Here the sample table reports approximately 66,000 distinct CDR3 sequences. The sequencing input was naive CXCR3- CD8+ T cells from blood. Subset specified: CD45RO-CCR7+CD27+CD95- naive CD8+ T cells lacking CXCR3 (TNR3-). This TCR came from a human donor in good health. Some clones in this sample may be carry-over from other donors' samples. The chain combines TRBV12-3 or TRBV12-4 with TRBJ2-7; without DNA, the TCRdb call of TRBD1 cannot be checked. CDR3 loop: CASSRRTGGGYEQYF.